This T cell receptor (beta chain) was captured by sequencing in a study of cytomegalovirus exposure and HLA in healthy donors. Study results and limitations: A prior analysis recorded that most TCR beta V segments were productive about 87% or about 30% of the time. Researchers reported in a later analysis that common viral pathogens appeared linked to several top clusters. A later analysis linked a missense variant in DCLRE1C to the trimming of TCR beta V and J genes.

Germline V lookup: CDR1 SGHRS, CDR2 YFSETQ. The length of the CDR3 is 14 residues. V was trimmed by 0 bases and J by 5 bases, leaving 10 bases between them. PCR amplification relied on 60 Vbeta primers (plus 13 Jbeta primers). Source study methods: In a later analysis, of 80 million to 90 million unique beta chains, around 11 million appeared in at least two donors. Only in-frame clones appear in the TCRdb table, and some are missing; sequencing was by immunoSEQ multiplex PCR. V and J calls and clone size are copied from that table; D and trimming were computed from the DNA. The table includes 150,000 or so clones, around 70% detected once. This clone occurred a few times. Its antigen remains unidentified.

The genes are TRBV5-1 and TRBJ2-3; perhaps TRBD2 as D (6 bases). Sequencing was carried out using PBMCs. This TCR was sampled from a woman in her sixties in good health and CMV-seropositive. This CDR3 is CASSLESGEDTQYF. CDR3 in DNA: TGCGCCAGCAGCTTGGAGTCGGGAGAAGATACGCAGTATTTT.